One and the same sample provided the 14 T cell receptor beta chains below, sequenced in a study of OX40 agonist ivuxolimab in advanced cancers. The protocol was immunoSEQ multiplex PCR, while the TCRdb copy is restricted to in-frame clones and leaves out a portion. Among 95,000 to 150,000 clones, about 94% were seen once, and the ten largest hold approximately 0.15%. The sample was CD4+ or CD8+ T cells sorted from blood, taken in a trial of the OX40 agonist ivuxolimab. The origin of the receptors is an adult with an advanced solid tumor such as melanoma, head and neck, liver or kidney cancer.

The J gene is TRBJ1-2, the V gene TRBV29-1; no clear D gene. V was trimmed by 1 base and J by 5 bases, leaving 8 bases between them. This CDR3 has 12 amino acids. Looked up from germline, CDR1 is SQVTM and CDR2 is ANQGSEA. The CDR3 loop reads CSVEVAGYGYTF. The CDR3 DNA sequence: TGCAGCGTTGAAGTAGCGGGGTATGGCTACACCTTC.

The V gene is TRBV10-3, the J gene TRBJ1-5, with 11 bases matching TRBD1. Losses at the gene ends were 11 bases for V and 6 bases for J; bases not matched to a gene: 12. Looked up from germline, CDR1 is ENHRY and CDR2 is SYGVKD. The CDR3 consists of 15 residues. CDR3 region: CAVNPRTGGTQPQHF. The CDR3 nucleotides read TGTGCCGTCAACCCCCGGACAGGGGGCACTCAGCCCCAGCATTTT.

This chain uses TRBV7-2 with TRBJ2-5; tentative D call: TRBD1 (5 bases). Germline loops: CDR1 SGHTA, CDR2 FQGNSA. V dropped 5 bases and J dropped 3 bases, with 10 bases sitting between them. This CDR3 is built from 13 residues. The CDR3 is CASSPGWEETQYF. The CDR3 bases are TGTGCCAGCAGCCCAGGGTGGGAAGAGACCCAGTACTTC.

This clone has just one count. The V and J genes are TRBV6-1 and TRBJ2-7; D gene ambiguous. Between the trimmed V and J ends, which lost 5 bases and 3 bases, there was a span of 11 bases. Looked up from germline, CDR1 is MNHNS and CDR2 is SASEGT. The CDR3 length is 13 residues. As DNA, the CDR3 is TGTGCCAGCAGTTGGAGAACAGACTACGAGCAGTACTTC. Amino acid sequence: CASSWRTDYEQYF.

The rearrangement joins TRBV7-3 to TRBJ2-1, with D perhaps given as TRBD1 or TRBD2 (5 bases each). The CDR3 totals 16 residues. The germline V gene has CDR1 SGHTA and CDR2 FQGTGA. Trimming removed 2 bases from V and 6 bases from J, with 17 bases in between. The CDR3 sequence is CASSLETDGTVNEQFF. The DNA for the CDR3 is TGTGCCAGCAGCTTAGAGACGGACGGGACCGTCAATGAGCAGTTCTTC.

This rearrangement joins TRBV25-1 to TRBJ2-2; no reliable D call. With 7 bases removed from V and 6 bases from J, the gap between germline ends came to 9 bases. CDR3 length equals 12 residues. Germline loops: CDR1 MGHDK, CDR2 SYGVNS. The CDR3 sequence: CASTVGPGELFF. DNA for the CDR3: TGTGCCAGCACCGTAGGCCCCGGGGAGCTGTTTTTT.

Here the CDR3 reads CASSRQGAIGISNQPQHF. The CDR3 nucleotides read TGTGCCAGCAGTCGACAGGGGGCAATCGGGATTAGCAATCAGCCCCAGCATTTT. V is TRBV2 and J is TRBJ1-5, with 10 bases fitting TRBD1. CDR3 length equals 18 residues. Germline CDR1 is SNHLY and CDR2 is FYNNEI. V shed 5 bases and J 0 bases; nucleotides not matched to a gene: 10.

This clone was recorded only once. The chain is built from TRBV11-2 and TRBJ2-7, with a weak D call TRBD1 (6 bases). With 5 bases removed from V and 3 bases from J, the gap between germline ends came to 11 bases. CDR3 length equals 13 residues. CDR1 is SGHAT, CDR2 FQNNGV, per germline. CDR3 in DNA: TGTGCCAGCAGCAGTGGACAGCGCTACGAGCAGTACTTC. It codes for CASSSGQRYEQYF.

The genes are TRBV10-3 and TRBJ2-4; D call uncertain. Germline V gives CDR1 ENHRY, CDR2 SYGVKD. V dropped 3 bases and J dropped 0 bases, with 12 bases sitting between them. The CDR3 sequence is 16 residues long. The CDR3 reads CAISDAVALAKNIQYF. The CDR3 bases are TGTGCCATCAGTGACGCGGTAGCCTTAGCCAAAAACATTCAGTACTTC.

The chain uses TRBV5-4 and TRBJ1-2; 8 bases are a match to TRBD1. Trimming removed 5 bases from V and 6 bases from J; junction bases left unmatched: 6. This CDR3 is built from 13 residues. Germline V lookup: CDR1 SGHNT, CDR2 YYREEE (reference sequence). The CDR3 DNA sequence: TGTGCCAGCAGACAGGGGGGGGACAATGGCTACACCTTC. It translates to CASRQGGDNGYTF.

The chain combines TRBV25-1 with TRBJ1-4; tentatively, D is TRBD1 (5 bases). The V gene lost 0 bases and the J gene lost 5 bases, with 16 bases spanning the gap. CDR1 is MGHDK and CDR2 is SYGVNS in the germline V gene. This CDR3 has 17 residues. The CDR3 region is CASSEYGVGTVNEKLFF. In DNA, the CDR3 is TGTGCCAGCAGTGAATATGGAGTAGGGACGGTCAATGAAAAACTGTTTTTT.

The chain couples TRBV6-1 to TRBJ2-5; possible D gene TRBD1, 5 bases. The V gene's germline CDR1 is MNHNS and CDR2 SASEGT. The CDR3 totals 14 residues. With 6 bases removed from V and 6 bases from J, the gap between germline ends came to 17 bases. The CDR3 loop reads CASRETPGKQTQYF. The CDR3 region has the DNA TGTGCCAGCAGGGAAACCCCAGGGAAACAGACCCAGTACTTC.

CDR3 nucleotides: TGTGCCAGCAGTTACCGAGGCGGGCAGAACCAAGAGACCCAGTACTTC. Its protein is CASSYRGGQNQETQYF. The V gene is TRBV6-6, the J gene TRBJ2-5; weak D call: TRBD2 (5 bases). CDR3 length equals 16 residues. V lost 2 bases and J lost 0, with 13 bases in between. Germline V gene sequence: CDR1 MNHNY, CDR2 SVGAGI (reference sequence).

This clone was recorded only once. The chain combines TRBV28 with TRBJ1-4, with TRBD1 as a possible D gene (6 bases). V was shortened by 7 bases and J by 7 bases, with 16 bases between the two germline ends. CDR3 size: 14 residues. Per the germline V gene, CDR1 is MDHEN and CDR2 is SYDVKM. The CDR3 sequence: CASTVGGASEKLFF. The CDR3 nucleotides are TGTGCCAGCACCGTGGGGGGGGCTAGTGAAAAACTGTTTTTT. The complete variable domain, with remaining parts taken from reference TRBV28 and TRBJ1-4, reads DVKVTQSSRYLVKRTGEKVFLECVQDMDHENMFWYRQDPGLGLRLIYFSYDVKMKEKGDIPEGYSVSREKKERFSLILESASTNQTSMYLCASTVGGASEKLFFGSGTQLSVL.